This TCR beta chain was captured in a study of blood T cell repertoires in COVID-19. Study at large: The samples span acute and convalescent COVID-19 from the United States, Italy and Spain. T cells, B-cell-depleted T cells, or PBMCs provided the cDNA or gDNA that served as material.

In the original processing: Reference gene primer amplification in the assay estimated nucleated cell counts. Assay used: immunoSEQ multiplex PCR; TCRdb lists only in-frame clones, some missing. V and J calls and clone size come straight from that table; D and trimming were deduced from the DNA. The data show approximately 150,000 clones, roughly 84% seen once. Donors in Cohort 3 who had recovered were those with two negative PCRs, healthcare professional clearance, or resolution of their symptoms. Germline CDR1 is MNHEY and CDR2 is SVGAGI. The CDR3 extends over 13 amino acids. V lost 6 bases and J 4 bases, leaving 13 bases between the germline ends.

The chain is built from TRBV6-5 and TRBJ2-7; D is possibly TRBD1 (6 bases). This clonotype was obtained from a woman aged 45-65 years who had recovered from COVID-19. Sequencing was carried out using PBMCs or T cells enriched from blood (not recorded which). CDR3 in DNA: TGTGCCAGCAGAGGAATAAGGGGGTACGAGCAGTACTTC. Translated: CASRGIRGYEQYF.